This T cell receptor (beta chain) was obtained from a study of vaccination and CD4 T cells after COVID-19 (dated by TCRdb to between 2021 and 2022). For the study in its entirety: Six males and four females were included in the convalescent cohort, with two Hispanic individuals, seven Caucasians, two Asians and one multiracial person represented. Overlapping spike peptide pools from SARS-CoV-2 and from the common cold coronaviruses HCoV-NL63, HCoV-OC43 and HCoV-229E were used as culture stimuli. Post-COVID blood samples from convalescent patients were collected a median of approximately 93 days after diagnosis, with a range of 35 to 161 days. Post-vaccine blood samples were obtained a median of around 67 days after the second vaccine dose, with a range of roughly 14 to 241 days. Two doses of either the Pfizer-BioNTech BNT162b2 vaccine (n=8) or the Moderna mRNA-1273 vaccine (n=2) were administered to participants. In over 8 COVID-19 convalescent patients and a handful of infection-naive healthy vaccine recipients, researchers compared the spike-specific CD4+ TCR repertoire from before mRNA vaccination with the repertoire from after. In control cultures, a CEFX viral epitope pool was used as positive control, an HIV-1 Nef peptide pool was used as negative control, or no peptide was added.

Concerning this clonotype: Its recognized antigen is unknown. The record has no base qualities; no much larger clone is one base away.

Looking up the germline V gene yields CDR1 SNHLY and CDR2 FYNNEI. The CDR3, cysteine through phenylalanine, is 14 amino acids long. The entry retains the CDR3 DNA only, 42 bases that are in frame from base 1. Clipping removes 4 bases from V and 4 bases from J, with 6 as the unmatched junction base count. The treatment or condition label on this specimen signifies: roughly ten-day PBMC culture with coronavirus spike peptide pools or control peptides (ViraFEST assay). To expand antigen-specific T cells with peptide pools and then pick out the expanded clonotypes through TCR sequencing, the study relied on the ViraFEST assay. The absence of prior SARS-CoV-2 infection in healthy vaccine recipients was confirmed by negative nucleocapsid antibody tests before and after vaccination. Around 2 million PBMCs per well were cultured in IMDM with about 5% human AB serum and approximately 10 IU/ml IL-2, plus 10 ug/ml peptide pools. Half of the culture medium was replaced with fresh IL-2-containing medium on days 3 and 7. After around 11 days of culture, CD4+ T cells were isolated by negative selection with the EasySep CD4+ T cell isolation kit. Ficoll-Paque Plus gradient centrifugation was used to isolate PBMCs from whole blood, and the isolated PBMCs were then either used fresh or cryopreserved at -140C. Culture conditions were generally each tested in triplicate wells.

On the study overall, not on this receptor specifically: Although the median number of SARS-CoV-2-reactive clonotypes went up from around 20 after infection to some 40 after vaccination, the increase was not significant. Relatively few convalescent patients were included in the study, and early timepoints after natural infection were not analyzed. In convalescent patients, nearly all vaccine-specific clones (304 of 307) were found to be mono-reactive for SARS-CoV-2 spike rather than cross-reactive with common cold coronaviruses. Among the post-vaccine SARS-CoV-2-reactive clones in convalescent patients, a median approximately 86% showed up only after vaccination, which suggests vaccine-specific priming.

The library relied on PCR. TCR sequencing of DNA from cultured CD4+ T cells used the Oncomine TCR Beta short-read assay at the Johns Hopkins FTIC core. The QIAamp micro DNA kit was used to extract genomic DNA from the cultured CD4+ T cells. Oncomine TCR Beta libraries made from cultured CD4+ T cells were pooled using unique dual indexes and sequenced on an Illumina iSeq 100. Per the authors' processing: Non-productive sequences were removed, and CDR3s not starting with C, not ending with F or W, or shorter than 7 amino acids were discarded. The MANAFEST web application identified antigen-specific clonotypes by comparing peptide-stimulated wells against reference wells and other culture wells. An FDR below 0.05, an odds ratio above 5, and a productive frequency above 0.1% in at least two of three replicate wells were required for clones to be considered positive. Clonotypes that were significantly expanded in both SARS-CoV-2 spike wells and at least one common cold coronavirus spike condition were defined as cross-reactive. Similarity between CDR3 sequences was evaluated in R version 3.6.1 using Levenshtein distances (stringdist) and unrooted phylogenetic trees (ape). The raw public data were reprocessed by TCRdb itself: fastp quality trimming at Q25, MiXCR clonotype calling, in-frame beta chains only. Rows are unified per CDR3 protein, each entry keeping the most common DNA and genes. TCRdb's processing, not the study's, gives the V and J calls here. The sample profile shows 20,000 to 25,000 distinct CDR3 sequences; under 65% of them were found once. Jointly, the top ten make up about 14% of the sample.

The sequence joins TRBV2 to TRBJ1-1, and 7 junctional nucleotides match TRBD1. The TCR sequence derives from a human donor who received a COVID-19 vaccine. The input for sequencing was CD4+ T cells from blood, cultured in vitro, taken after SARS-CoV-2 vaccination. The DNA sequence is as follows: TGTGCCAGCAGTGTACAGGGGAGCCGCACTGAAGCTTTCTTT. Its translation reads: CASSVQGSRTEAFF.